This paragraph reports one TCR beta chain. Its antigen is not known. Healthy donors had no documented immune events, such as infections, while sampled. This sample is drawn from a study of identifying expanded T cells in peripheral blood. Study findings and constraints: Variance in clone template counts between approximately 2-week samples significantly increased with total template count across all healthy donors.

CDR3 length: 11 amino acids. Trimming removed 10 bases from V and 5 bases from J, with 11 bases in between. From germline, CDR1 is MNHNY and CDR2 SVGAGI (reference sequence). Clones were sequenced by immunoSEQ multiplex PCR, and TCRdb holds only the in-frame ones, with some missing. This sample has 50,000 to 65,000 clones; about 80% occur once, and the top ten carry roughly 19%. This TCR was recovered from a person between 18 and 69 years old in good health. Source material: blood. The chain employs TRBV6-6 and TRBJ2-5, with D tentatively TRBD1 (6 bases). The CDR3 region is CATQGPETQYF. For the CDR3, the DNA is TGTGCCACCCAGGGGCCCGAGACCCAGTACTTC.